One sample yielded the 25 T cell receptor beta chains listed below, sequenced in a study of cytomegalovirus exposure and HLA in healthy donors. The PCR used 60 Vbeta and 13 Jbeta primers. Repertoires were generated with immunoSEQ multiplex PCR, while TCRdb's copy carries only in-frame clones and drops some. The sample has 80,000 to 130,000 clones, around 84% seen once; the top ten hold 1.2%. Sequencing was carried out using PBMCs. All receptors come from a woman under 30 in good health and CMV-seronegative.

V is TRBV7-2 and J is TRBJ2-7, with D possibly TRBD2 on 6 matching bases. The CDR3 spans 14 residues. Trimming left V 3 bases short and J 2 bases short, with 11 bases between. Germline CDR1 and CDR2: SGHTA and FQGNSA. The CDR3 sequence is CASSLSSGAYEQYF. In DNA form, the CDR3 reads TGTGCCAGCAGCTTGTCCTCGGGGGCCTACGAGCAGTACTTC.

V usage is TRBV7-2 and J usage is TRBJ1-5, with D possibly being TRBD1 (5 bases). Germline lookup yields CDR1 SGHTA and CDR2 FQGNSA. There are 14 residues in the CDR3. V was clipped by 5 bases and J by 5 bases, with 13 bases between them. CDR3 region: CASSPRAGDQPQHF. CDR3 in DNA: TGTGCCAGCAGCCCCCGGGCGGGGGATCAGCCCCAGCATTTT.

V usage is TRBV27 and J usage is TRBJ2-7; D not resolved. There are 13 residues in the CDR3. V was pared by 2 bases and J by 3 bases, with 8 bases between. Germline CDR1 is MNHEY and CDR2 is SMNVEV (reference sequence). The chain's CDR3 is CASSLGQIYEQYF. The CDR3 bases are TGTGCCAGCAGTTTAGGTCAGATCTACGAGCAGTACTTC.

The V and J genes are TRBV5-5 and TRBJ2-7; 7 bases agree with TRBD1. The CDR3 has 16 amino acids. The trim removed 0 bases at V and 4 bases at J, leaving 10 bases unmatched. Germline loops: CDR1 SGHKS, CDR2 YYEKEE (reference sequence). The CDR3 is CASSLAGGEVVYEQYF. In DNA form, the CDR3 reads TGTGCCAGCAGCTTGGCAGGGGGAGAGGTGGTTTACGAGCAGTACTTC.

The rearrangement joins TRBV11-2 to TRBJ2-2; D possibly corresponds to TRBD1 (5 bases). Germline V gene sequence: CDR1 SGHAT, CDR2 FQNNGV. Trimming shortened V by 1 base and J by 0 bases, and 12 bases separated the two germline ends. The CDR3 sequence is 17 residues long. Written as DNA, the CDR3 is TGTGCCAGCAGCTTAGTATTCCAGGGCGCGAACACCGGGGAGCTGTTTTTT. It translates to CASSLVFQGANTGELFF.

The chain combines TRBV27 with TRBJ2-1; 14 positions match TRBD2. The germline V gene encodes CDR1 MNHEY and CDR2 SMNVEV (reference sequence). Trimming took 5 bases from V and 6 from J; bases not matched to a gene: 3. This CDR3 comprises 15 residues. This CDR3 reads CASSDGTSGSNEQFF. Here the CDR3 DNA reads TGTGCCAGCAGTGACGGGACTAGCGGGAGCAATGAGCAGTTCTTC.

This sequence joins TRBV6-1 and TRBJ2-6; weak D call: TRBD1 (5 bases). The ends were cut back, 6 bases at V and 0 bases at J, with 9 bases in the middle. Germline V gene data show CDR1 as MNHNS and CDR2 as SASEGT. The CDR3 covers 15 residues. CDR3 residues: CASSETASGANVLTF. The CDR3 DNA sequence: TGTGCCAGCAGCGAGACAGCCTCTGGGGCCAACGTCCTGACTTTC.

The rearrangement links TRBV7-9 to TRBJ2-7, with 11 nucleotides matching TRBD2. CDR3 size: 15 residues. Germline V gene sequence: CDR1 SEHNR, CDR2 FQNEAQ (reference sequence). V lost 2 bases, J lost 5 bases, and 5 bases stayed unmatched. The DNA for the CDR3 is TGTGCCAGCAGCTTATTTCTAGCGGGAGGCCACGAGCAGTACTTC. This sequence encodes CASSLFLAGGHEQYF.

The chain couples TRBV28 to TRBJ1-2; D remains unclear. Germline CDR1 MDHEN, CDR2 SYDVKM. The length of the CDR3 is 17 residues. V lost 4 bases to trimming and J lost 3 bases, with 21 bases between them. The CDR3 loop reads CASSSAGGVQFYYGYTF. The CDR3 DNA reads as TGTGCCAGCAGTTCGGCCGGAGGCGTCCAGTTTTACTATGGCTACACCTTC.

The chain links TRBV5-1 to TRBJ1-1; 10 nucleotides align to TRBD1. This CDR3 is built from 14 residues. J gave up 5 bases and V 4 bases, and 5 bases lay outside the gene matches. Germline V gene data show CDR1 as SGHRS and CDR2 as YFSETQ. CDR3 sequence: CASSRTGGNTEAFF. The CDR3 DNA follows: TGCGCCAGCAGCCGGACAGGGGGGAATACTGAAGCTTTCTTT.

The chain joins TRBV11-2 to TRBJ2-5; a weak D match, TRBD2 (6 bases). CDR3 length: 14 amino acids. Germline V lookup: CDR1 SGHAT, CDR2 FQNNGV. The V end was cut by 5 bases, the J end by 4 bases, with 14 bases between. The CDR3 sequence is CASSNSRGLETQYF. CDR3 nucleotides: TGTGCCAGCAGCAACAGTAGGGGACTAGAGACCCAGTACTTC.

This chain joins TRBV19 and TRBJ2-7, with 10 nucleotides matching TRBD2. CDR1 is LNHDA and CDR2 is SQIVND in the germline V gene (reference sequence). J was trimmed by 0 bases and V by 3 bases; bases with no gene match: 2. CDR3 size: 15 residues. The CDR3 DNA reads as TGTGCCAGTAGTATTGGACTAGCGGACTCCTACGAGCAGTACTTC. It is translated as CASSIGLADSYEQYF.

CDR3 nucleotides: TGTGCCAGCAGGGGGAGCTCCTATAATTCACCCCTCCACTTT. This sequence encodes CASRGSSYNSPLHF. The chain is built from TRBV6-1 and TRBJ1-6; D is uncertain. The CDR3 loop spans 14 amino acids. Looked up from germline, CDR1 is MNHNS and CDR2 is SASEGT. V was trimmed by 6 bases and J by 0 bases, leaving 6 bases between them.

The CDR3 nucleotides are TGTGCCAGCAGCCTAAGGGGGGGCCTCTCTGGAAACACCATATATTTT. It encodes CASSLRGGLSGNTIYF. The rearrangement joins TRBV14 to TRBJ1-3; tentative D call: TRBD1 (6 bases). V was shortened by 4 bases and J by 0 bases, with 13 bases between the two germline ends. The CDR3 is 16 amino acids. CDR1 is SGHDN and CDR2 is FVKESK in the germline V gene. Variable domain in full (rest from reference TRBV14 and TRBJ1-3): EAGVTQFPSHSVIEKGQTVTLRCDPISGHDNLYWYRRVMGKEIKFLLHFVKESKQDESGMPNNRFLAERTGGTYSTLKVQPAELEDSGVYFCASSLRGGLSGNTIYFGEGSWLTVV.

The CDR3: CASSPGTGIGELFF. The CDR3 DNA sequence: TGTGCCAGCAGTCCCGGGACAGGAATCGGGGAGCTGTTTTTT. The chain links TRBV27 to TRBJ2-2, with 8 nucleotides matching TRBD1. V lost 5 bases and J lost 7; bases outside the gene matches: 6. The CDR3 sequence is 14 residues long. Germline CDR1 MNHEY, CDR2 SMNVEV (reference sequence).

This clone was detected once. The chain joins TRBV30 to TRBJ2-5; 13 bases are shared with TRBD2. Germline CDR1 and CDR2: GTSNPN and SVGIG (reference sequence). The J segment lost 5 bases and the V segment lost 0 bases, leaving 0 bases of the junction unmatched. CDR3 length: 14 amino acids. The CDR3 protein is CAWSVLAGGETQYF. CDR3 in DNA: TGTGCCTGGAGTGTACTAGCGGGGGGGGAGACCCAGTACTTC.

Concerning this clone: Germline and junction disagree at one end, which may indicate a read error. The chain joins TRBV5-1 to TRBJ1-1, with 8 bases lining up with TRBD1. This CDR3 comprises 14 residues. Germline-derived CDR1 and CDR2 are SGHRS and YFSETQ. The CDR3: CASGLETGGTEAFF. The CDR3 DNA sequence: TGCGCCAGCGGCTTGGAAACAGGGGGCACTGAAGCTTTCTTT.

The V and J genes are TRBV6-1 and TRBJ2-7, with D maybe TRBD2 (5 bases). The CDR3 runs 13 residues. Trimming shortened V by 6 bases and J by 6 bases, and 15 bases separated the two germline ends. The germline V gene encodes CDR1 MNHNS and CDR2 SASEGT. CDR3 sequence (DNA): TGTGCCAGCAGGGGAAGGGAGCGGTTCGAGCAGTACTTC. Translation gives CASRGRERFEQYF.

Points on this clone: Other DNA variants within this sample encode the same CDR3. The chain carries TRBV7-2 and TRBJ2-1; TRBD1 aligns across 8 bases. Unmatched junction bases numbered 7, after V lost 2 bases and J lost 4 bases. CDR1 is SGHTA and CDR2 is FQGNSA in the germline V gene. The CDR3 is 16 residues long. CDR3 in DNA: TGTGCCAGCAGCTTATTAGGACAGGGAGGATACAATGAGCAGTTCTTC. This encodes CASSLLGQGGYNEQFF. The variable domain in full, completed from reference TRBV7-2 and TRBJ2-1, reads GAGVSQSPSNKVTEKGKDVELRCDPISGHTALYWYRQSLGQGLEFLIYFQGNSAPDKSGLPSDRFSAERTGGSVSTLTIQRTQQEDSAVYLCASSLLGQGGYNEQFFGPGTRLTVL.

DNA for the CDR3: TGTGCCAGCAGTTTAGGGCCGGGACTAGCGGGATTACCGGAGACCCAGTACTTC. As protein: CASSLGPGLAGLPETQYF. V and J are TRBV27 and TRBJ2-5, with 13 nucleotides matching TRBD2. V gave up 2 bases and J gave up 5 bases; unmatched junction bases: 11. Germline CDR1 is MNHEY and CDR2 is SMNVEV (reference sequence). CDR3 size: 18 residues.

This chain uses TRBV10-2 with TRBJ2-7; D possibly corresponds to TRBD1 (6 bases). V lost 6 bases, J lost 2 bases, and 14 bases lay in between. The CDR3 consists of 14 residues. Germline V gene data show CDR1 as WSHSY and CDR2 as SAAADI. The CDR3 is CASSRGPKAYEQYF. Written as DNA, the CDR3 is TGCGCCAGCAGCAGGGGCCCCAAAGCCTACGAGCAGTACTTC.

The chain recombines TRBV10-3 with TRBJ1-6; D not resolved. V lost 6 bases and J lost 4, with 16 bases in between. CDR3 length: 16 residues. Germline-derived CDR1 and CDR2 are ENHRY and SYGVKD. The CDR3 sequence: CAISPRRVRYNSPLHF. CDR3 nucleotides: TGTGCCATCAGCCCCAGGAGGGTTAGGTATAATTCACCCCTCCACTTT.

The V and J genes are TRBV11-3 and TRBJ2-1; D gene unclear. Germline CDR1 reads SGHNT; CDR2 reads YENEEA. This CDR3 contains 14 residues. Trimming removed 3 bases from V and 1 base from J, with 7 bases in between. The CDR3 coding sequence is TGTGCCAGCAGCTTCCGAGGTTCCTACAATGAGCAGTTCTTC. This codes for CASSFRGSYNEQFF.

This rearrangement joins TRBV13 to TRBJ1-6; D ambiguous. Trimming stripped 4 bases from V and 4 bases from J, with 8 bases between. The CDR3 contains 14 residues. In germline, CDR1 is PRHDT, CDR2 FYEKMQ (reference sequence). This chain's CDR3 is CASSSVRYNSPLHF. The DNA of the CDR3 is TGTGCCAGCAGCTCTGTTCGGTATAATTCACCCCTCCACTTT. Variable domain in full (rest from reference TRBV13 and TRBJ1-6): AAGVIQSPRHLIKEKRETATLKCYPIPRHDTVYWYQQGPGQDPQFLISFYEKMQSDKGSIPDRFSAQQFSDYHSELNMSSLELGDSALYFCASSSVRYNSPLHFGNGTRLTVT.

This clone was detected only a few times. The chain's CDR3 is CASSLFSGDTDTQYF. The CDR3 region has the DNA TGTGCCAGCAGTTTATTTAGCGGGGACACAGATACGCAGTATTTT. The rearrangement links TRBV28 to TRBJ2-3; 8 bases match TRBD2. After removal of 1 base from V and 2 bases from J, the junction contained 2 bases not matched to a gene. CDR1 MDHEN and CDR2 SYDVKM come from the germline V gene. The CDR3 covers 15 residues.